What follows are 18 T cell receptor beta chains derived from one specimen sequenced in a study of molecular identifiers for immune sequencing clone quantification. TCRdb redid the calling of the PCR reads with MiXCR, one entry per CDR3 protein. The profile shows over 300,000 distinct CDR3 sequences, 24% of them singletons. Source material: naive CD8+ T cells from blood, with Jurkat cell RNA spiked in. The subset: FACS-sorted CD8+CD4-CCR7+CD45RA+ naive T cells. The receptors here all came from a human donor in good health. Some libraries in this study had Jurkat cell RNA spiked in.

To note about this clonotype: A junction boundary mismatches the germline segment, possibly from a read error. The gene calls are TRBV5-3 and TRBJ2-2, with D perhaps TRBD1 (5 bases). TRBV5-3 is an ORF; its function is uncertain. This CDR3 contains 17 residues. CDR3 sequence reads: CASSLVSAGLSTGELFF. CDR3 coding DNA: TGTGCCAGCAGCTTGGTATCGGCAGGGCTGAGCACCGGGGAGCTGTTTTTT.

This clonotype was seen many times. The J gene is TRBJ1-1, the V gene TRBV4-3; possible D gene TRBD1, 5 bases. The CDR3 covers 16 residues. Germline V gene sequence: CDR1 LGHNA, CDR2 YSLEER. The ends were cut back, 0 bases at V and 0 bases at J, with 11 bases in the middle. CDR3 sequence (DNA): TGCGCCAGCAGCCAAGAAACTGGCAGGGTGAACACTGAAGCTTTCTTT. Amino acids: CASSQETGRVNTEAFF.

Comment on this clonotype: A much bigger clone sits one base away, suggesting this may be a read error. Without the conserved terminal phenylalanine or tryptophan, this CDR3 likely stems from a read error. The CDR3 loop reads CASSWGQPQHS. The CDR3 DNA reads TGTGCCAGCAGTTGGGGTCAGCCCCAGCATTCT. The chain employs TRBV28 and TRBJ1-5; the D is unclear. CDR3 size: 11 residues. V lost 4 bases and J lost 6, with 4 bases in between. Per the germline V gene, CDR1 is MDHEN and CDR2 is SYDVKM.

This clonotype was observed a few times. CDR3 bases: TGTGCCAGCAGCCAAGATCCCGGGGGTGACCTCTCCGAGCAGTTCTTC. Translated: CASSQDPGGDLSEQFF. The chain has TRBV4-2 and TRBJ2-1; tentative D call: TRBD2 (6 bases). Trimming shortened V by 0 bases and J by 10 bases, and 19 bases separated the two germline ends. CDR1 LGHNA and CDR2 YNFKEQ come from the germline V gene. The CDR3 runs to 16 residues.

This clonotype appeared a single time. CDR3 coding DNA: TGTGCCAGCAGCCCTAGCGGGGGGGGCGATACGCAGTATTTT. It is translated as CASSPSGGGDTQYF. This rearrangement joins TRBV7-3 to TRBJ2-3; TRBD2 aligns across 12 bases. This CDR3 has 14 residues. Germline V lookup: CDR1 SGHTA, CDR2 FQGTGA. V lost 5 bases and J lost 6; bases outside the gene matches: 3.

This clonotype was counted a few times. This chain uses TRBV20-1 with TRBJ2-3; 7 bases fit TRBD1. The CDR3 has 16 amino acids. V was clipped by 5 bases and J by 1 base; unmatched bases: 12. Germline values: CDR1 DFQATT, CDR2 SNEGSKA (reference sequence). CDR3 loop: CSAFFRQGRGTDTQYF. The CDR3 DNA sequence: TGCAGTGCTTTCTTCCGACAGGGTAGGGGCACAGATACGCAGTATTTT.

This clonotype was seen a few times. This rearrangement joins TRBV18 to TRBJ2-1; no clear D gene. Germline V gene data show CDR1 as KGHSH and CDR2 as LQKENI. This CDR3 is 12 amino acids long. V lost 1 base to trimming and J lost 9 bases, with 7 bases between them. Here the CDR3 DNA reads TGTGCCAGCTCACCACTAGTCCCTGAGCAGTTCTTC. It yields the protein CASSPLVPEQFF.

In the case of this clonotype: The junction and the germline gene differ at one end; a read error may be behind it. This chain connects TRBV7-9 to TRBJ1-1; D gene ambiguous. Germline values: CDR1 SEHNR, CDR2 FQNEAQ (reference sequence). The CDR3 runs to 13 residues. The CDR3 region is CASNLGPDPEAFF. The CDR3 DNA is TGTGCCAGCAACTTAGGACCGGATCCTGAAGCTTTCTTT. Drawing the rest from reference TRBV7-9 and TRBJ1-1, the complete variable domain is DTGVSQNPRHKITKRGQNVTFRCDPISEHNRLYWYRQTLGQGPEFLTYFQNEAQLEKSRLLSDRFSAERPKGSFSTLEIQRTEQGDSAMYLCASNLGPDPEAFFGQGTRLTVV.

This clonotype was seen repeatedly, ten times or more. V is TRBV5-4 and J is TRBJ2-7; the match to TRBD2 covers 8 bases. The CDR3 consists of 16 residues. CDR1 and CDR2 from the germline V gene are SGHNT and YYREEE (reference sequence). Germline trimming cut 3 bases from V and 3 bases from J; bases unmatched to any gene: 11. The CDR3 DNA reads as TGTGCCAGCAGCTCCCCGGCCGGGACTAGTGGCTACGAGCAGTACTTC. As protein: CASSSPAGTSGYEQYF.

Notes on this clonotype: At one end the junction does not follow the germline gene, possibly because of a read error. The CDR3 sequence is CTSSDRGQGAYEQYF. The CDR3 region has the DNA TGTACCAGCAGTGATCGGGGCCAGGGGGCGTACGAGCAGTACTTC. J is TRBJ2-7 and V is TRBV25-1; 8 bases are shared with TRBD1. Germline CDR1 is MGHDK and CDR2 is SYGVNS. The CDR3 length is 15 residues.

This clonotype was observed a handful of times. The chain combines TRBV7-9 with TRBJ2-6; D is perhaps TRBD1 (5 bases). In germline, CDR1 is SEHNR, CDR2 FQNEAQ (reference sequence). The CDR3 contains 17 residues. Trimming took 4 bases from V and 4 from J, leaving 17 bases between them. CDR3 residues: CASSWATGPSGANVLTF. CDR3 coding DNA: TGTGCCAGCAGCTGGGCCACAGGTCCGTCAGGGGCCAACGTCCTGACTTTC.

This clonotype appeared a few times. The rearrangement uses TRBV29-1 and TRBJ2-7; D is ambiguous. Per the germline V gene, CDR1 is SQVTM and CDR2 is ANQGSEA. Trimming pared 1 base from V and 2 bases from J, leaving 21 bases between. This CDR3 has 17 amino acids. The CDR3 loop is CSVEGVDGDYRAYEQYF. CDR3 nucleotides: TGCAGCGTTGAAGGGGTAGATGGGGATTACAGAGCCTACGAGCAGTACTTC.

The chain recombines TRBV7-9 with TRBJ2-3; 14 nucleotides align to TRBD2. J lost 1 base, V lost 4 bases, and 16 bases had no gene match. Germline CDR1 and CDR2: SEHNR and FQNEAQ (reference sequence). This CDR3 spans 21 amino acids. The CDR3 bases are TGTGCCAGCAGCTCTCCGGGGGACTTCACGGGACTAGCGGGGGGCACAGATACGCAGTATTTT. Amino acid sequence: CASSSPGDFTGLAGGTDTQYF.

At least ten counts were recorded for this clonotype. This rearrangement joins TRBV7-6 to TRBJ2-7, with D tentatively TRBD2 (5 bases). From germline, CDR1 is SGHVS and CDR2 FNYEAQ. The CDR3 spans 14 residues. Trimming stripped 5 bases from V and 0 bases from J, with 11 bases between. The CDR3, as DNA: TGTGCCAGCAGCCCGGAGGTCGGCTCCTACGAGCAGTACTTC. Translating it yields CASSPEVGSYEQYF.

Details on this clonotype: Mismatch with germline at one junction end may stem from a read error. The V call is TRBV7-9, the J call TRBJ2-2; D could derive from TRBD1 or TRBD2 (5 bases each). Germline loops: CDR1 SEHNR, CDR2 FQNEAQ (reference sequence). The CDR3 extends over 14 amino acids. The CDR3, as DNA: TGTGCCAGCAGCTCCAGGGCGCTTGCCGGGGAGCCGTTTTTT. Protein product: CASSSRALAGEPFF.

This clonotype was counted at least ten times. The gene calls are TRBV13 and TRBJ1-1, with 8 bases fitting TRBD1. Per the germline V gene, CDR1 is PRHDT and CDR2 is FYEKMQ (reference sequence). This CDR3 contains 11 residues. V shed 10 bases and J 11 bases; nucleotides not matched to a gene: 9. As DNA, the CDR3 is TGTGCCACCTCGCTGCAGGGGGCCGCTTTCTTT. This codes for CATSLQGAAFF.

The genes are TRBV11-2 and TRBJ1-4; 11 nucleotides align to TRBD1. V lost 4 bases to trimming and J lost 3 bases; unmatched junction nucleotides: 7. This CDR3 has 17 amino acids. Germline CDR1 reads SGHAT; CDR2 reads FQNNGV. CDR3: CASSSYGQGAANEKLFF. CDR3 nucleotide sequence: TGTGCCAGCAGCTCCTACGGACAGGGGGCAGCTAATGAAAAACTGTTTTTT.

The chain couples TRBV19 to TRBJ2-5; TRBD2 aligns across 9 bases. Trimming removed 1 base from V and 2 bases from J; junction bases left unmatched: 5. The germline V gene encodes CDR1 LNHDA and CDR2 SQIVND (reference sequence). The CDR3 is 16 amino acids. This chain's CDR3 is CASSIVLAGLQETQYF. The DNA for the CDR3 is TGTGCCAGTAGTATAGTCCTAGCGGGGCTTCAAGAGACCCAGTACTTC.